This note documents a single T cell receptor beta chain sequence. Its matching antigen is unknown. Measured with immunoSEQ multiplex PCR; TCRdb has only the in-frame clones, and not every one. In the table there are under 550,000 clones, about 95% of which are singletons. This specimen belongs to a study of shared clonotypes between healthy human individuals. Overall study findings and caveats: Lower generation probabilities were found for non-shared clonotypes than for those shared by all four donors. In a handful of donors, around 5.5% of naive CD4 clonotypes appeared in common.

The receptor was isolated from a woman aged 30 to 39 in good health. Material for sequencing was naive CD4+ T cells sorted from blood. Subset given: CD45RA+ positively selected.

Written as DNA, the CDR3 is TGTGCCAGCAGCTTAGGTCCCAGCGGGATTGGCTACGAGCAGTACTTC. This codes for CASSLGPSGIGYEQYF. The V gene is TRBV7-8, the J gene TRBJ2-7, with 7 bases that match TRBD2. V lost 1 base, J lost 3 bases, and 9 bases stayed unmatched. The CDR3 consists of 16 residues. Germline V gene lookup returns CDR1 SGHVS and CDR2 FQNEAQ.